This T cell receptor (beta chain) came from a study of shared clonotypes between healthy human individuals (dated by TCRdb to about 2020). Context from the whole study: The cohort included a few men and a couple of women between 18 and 49 years of age. To increase sequencing depth and limit assay-specific biases, different laboratories used diverse techniques to prepare libraries and sequence TCR repertoires. Blood TCR repertoires of about 5 healthy adults were deeply sequenced to estimate repertoire size and the extent of clonotype sharing between individuals. Leukapheresis yielded between about 0.9 and 9 billion PBMCs per donor. For each donor, CD4 naive and CD4 memory were each run on three plates, CD8 naive on two plates, and CD8 memory on one plate. The full study reports these points: Higher generation probabilities were observed for clonotypes shared by all four sorted-subset donors than for non-shared clonotypes. Incomplete sequencing was indicated by rarefaction of sorted-subset datasets, despite the large sequencing depth. Based on pairwise subsampling, the degree of clonotype sharing among donors was expected to be affected by sequencing depth. The genetic and exposure-history diversity represented was limited by the small number of donors. Across a few donors, around 5% of naive CD4, 3.5% of naive CD8, under 2.5% of memory CD4, and over 0.35% of memory CD8 clonotypes were shared. Naive subsets generally had larger estimated clonotype richness than memory subsets did. Sampling was limited to blood, and TCR repertoires in tissue likely differ from TCR repertoires in blood.

There are 13 amino acids in the CDR3, from cysteine to phenylalanine inclusive. Only CDR3 DNA remains: 39 bases, in frame from the first base. CDR1 is given as MNHEY and CDR2 as SMNVEV, both from the germline V gene (reference sequence). V sheds 1 base and J sheds 5 bases, leaving 6 bases between their ends. Donors were healthy HIV-negative adults with no recently reported acute infections or vaccinations. Every donor was a Caucasian adult residing in Nashville, Tennessee, USA. CD4+ T cells were enriched by magnetic negative selection; naive cells were then positively selected on CD45RA, and the negative fraction formed the memory subset. After blood collection by leukapheresis, PBMCs were isolated using Ficoll-Histopaque density gradient centrifugation and then cryopreserved in the vapor phase of liquid nitrogen. Analytical flow cytometry was used to check the purity and quantity of every magnetically sorted T cell population. Genomic DNA was isolated from every sorted fraction and measured by UV absorbance on a Nanodrop 2000c.

Note on this clone: The specificity of this receptor is unknown. Per-base qualities were not stored, and no clone one base away is much larger.

TCR CDR3 regions were amplified from genomic DNA by multiplex PCR using the deep immunoSEQ assay. For each cell subset, the extracted genomic DNA was distributed evenly across all wells of several immunoSEQ 96-well plates, and each plate served as one replicate. For sorted subsets, approximately 0.2 ug of genomic DNA, equivalent to some 33,000 T cell genomes, went into each replicate PCR. Purified libraries were quantified with a Qubit 3.0 fluorometer, sized on a Bioanalyzer 2100, and re-quantified with the KAPA Library Quantification kit. Every immunoSEQ 96-well plate was sequenced on a separate single-read 150-cycle Illumina NextSeq 550 flow cell. Regarding the original processing steps: Because only junctional sequences without quality scores were contained in the immunoSEQ output, filtering matching that applied to full-length reads could not be performed. Sequences were annotated with PyIR, a Python wrapper for IgBLAST v1.9, using IMGT germline references to assign V/J genes and CDR3. Any read was removed if the V/J assignment was weak (E-value above 1e-6), the CDR3 was missing, or the read contained stop codons, out-of-frame junctions, or ambiguous translated residues. A V3J clonotype was defined by an identical inferred V gene, J gene, and CDR3 amino acid sequence. To compute the percentage overlap between repertoires, the number of shared unique clonotypes was divided by the size of the smaller repertoire. Three approaches were used to assess repertoire richness: RTK rarefaction, the Chao1 estimator, and Recon v2.1 estimates of unobserved clonotypes. Generation probabilities were computed with OLGA for all TCRbeta clonotypes obtained by the gDNA method from several donors. Entries here come from immuneACCESS through TCRdb and include only in-frame sequences with V and J called. Some clones fail to appear in such tables; in the studies checked, an unresolved V gene covers under half of the shortfall, and the cause of the remainder is unknown. V, J and clone size reflect that table, while D and trimming were determined from the DNA. The sample table records over 2 million clones; around 90% of these occur just once. The ten largest clones add up to about 0.36% of the sample.

Sequences were obtained from naive CD4+ T cells from PBMCs. In the paper's terms, the cell subset or site label means: CD45RA+ positively selected. The TCR sequence derives from a man younger than 30 in good health. Some clones in this sample may be carry-over from other donors' samples. Recombination connected TRBV27 to TRBJ2-1, with no D gene named confidently. CDR3 reads: CASSLFGNNEQFF. At the DNA level, the sequence is TGTGCCAGCAGTTTATTCGGAAACAATGAGCAGTTCTTC.